One sample yielded the 23 T cell receptor beta chains listed below, sequenced in a study of shared clonotypes between healthy human individuals. Naive CD8 cells were CD45RO-negative, positively selected for CCR7, excluding terminally differentiated effector memory CD45RA+ cells. Profiled with immunoSEQ multiplex PCR; TCRdb holds only in-frame clones, not every one. The sample gives about 820,000 clones, approximately 92% of which show up once; less than 25% is in the top ten. Sequenced material: naive CD8+ T cells sorted from blood. The receptors originated from a young man in good health.

This clone was seen a handful of times. V usage is TRBV27 and J usage is TRBJ1-2; D possibly corresponds to TRBD1 (5 bases). V lost 0 bases and J lost 6, with 8 bases in between. From germline, CDR1 is MNHEY and CDR2 SMNVEV (reference sequence). The CDR3 totals 13 residues. CDR3 sequence (DNA): TGTGCCAGCAGTTTATCAGGGGACGATGGCTACACCTTC. This translates into CASSLSGDDGYTF.

This sequence joins TRBV19 and TRBJ2-1, with 8 bases aligning to TRBD2. This CDR3 is 15 amino acids long. Trimming at V came to 3 bases and at J to 8 bases, leaving 9 bases not matched to a gene. From germline, CDR1 is LNHDA and CDR2 SQIVND (reference sequence). Written as DNA, the CDR3 is TGTGCCAGTAGTATCGGGACTAGTGGGATCCATGAGCAGTTCTTC. This translates into CASSIGTSGIHEQFF. Full variable domain (outside the CDR3, taken from reference TRBV19 and TRBJ2-1): DGGITQSPKYLFRKEGQNVTLSCEQNLNHDAMYWYRQDPGQGLRLIYYSQIVNDFQKGDIAEGYSVSREKKESFPLTVTSAQKNPTAFYLCASSIGTSGIHEQFFGPGTRLTVL.

The V gene is TRBV28, the J gene TRBJ2-7, with unresolved D. The V gene lost 0 bases and the J gene lost 5 bases, with 20 bases spanning the gap. This CDR3 has 17 residues. Germline-derived CDR1 and CDR2 are MDHEN and SYDVKM. The CDR3 reads CASSLWVRQSAPNEQYF. For the CDR3, the DNA is TGTGCCAGCAGTTTATGGGTTCGGCAGAGTGCCCCAAACGAGCAGTACTTC.

The chain is built from TRBV11-3 and TRBJ2-1, with D possibly being TRBD1 or TRBD2 (5 bases each). Germline V lookup: CDR1 SGHNT, CDR2 YENEEA. V shed 3 bases and J shed 8 bases, with 17 bases lying between them. This CDR3 comprises 15 residues. The DNA of the CDR3 is TGTGCCAGCAGCTTTCGCGTAGGGGAGATATATGAGCAGTTCTTC. The encoded protein is CASSFRVGEIYEQFF.

J is TRBJ2-3 and V is TRBV27, with D uncertain. Trimming took 0 bases from V and 4 from J, leaving 8 bases between them. The CDR3 is 14 residues long. From germline, CDR1 is MNHEY and CDR2 SMNVEV (reference sequence). The CDR3 region has the DNA TGTGCCAGCAGTTTATCGATCAGTTCAGATACGCAGTATTTT. Translated: CASSLSISSDTQYF.

J is TRBJ2-1 and V is TRBV25-1, with D tentatively TRBD1 (6 bases). The CDR3 sequence is 14 residues long. V shed 3 bases and J shed 3 bases, with 9 bases lying between them. Germline CDR1 is MGHDK and CDR2 is SYGVNS. This CDR3 is CASSDYRDYNEQFF. CDR3 coding DNA: TGTGCCAGCAGTGATTACAGGGACTACAATGAGCAGTTCTTC.

The CDR3 here is CASSSRLGPNEQFF. In DNA form, the CDR3 reads TGTGCCAGCAGCTCCCGGCTGGGCCCCAATGAGCAGTTCTTC. The V and J genes are TRBV11-2 and TRBJ2-1; no firm D call. The CDR3 runs 14 residues. Germline V gene data show CDR1 as SGHAT and CDR2 as FQNNGV. The germline V and J ends were trimmed by 4 bases and 6 bases, with 13 bases remaining between them.

The chain joins TRBV21-1 to TRBJ1-5. TRBV21-1 has pseudogene status. CDR3 length: 11 amino acids. Written as DNA, the CDR3 is TGTGCCAGCAGCAGGAATCAGCCCCAGCATTTT. Protein sequence: CASSRNQPQHF.

The J gene is TRBJ2-7, the V gene TRBV16; 11 bases line up with TRBD2. This CDR3 has 16 residues. V was clipped by 1 base and J by 6 bases; unmatched bases: 8. Germline V gene data show CDR1 as KGHSY and CDR2 as FQNENV. The CDR3 DNA reads TGTGCCAGCAGCCAATTCGCCACTAGCGGGAGCCGCGAGCAGTACTTC. It is translated as CASSQFATSGSREQYF. Variable domain in full (rest from reference TRBV16 and TRBJ2-7): GEEVAQTPKHLVRGEGQKAKLYCAPIKGHSYVFWYQQVLKNEFKFLISFQNENVFDETGMPKERFSAKCLPNSPCSLEIQATKLEDSAVYFCASSQFATSGSREQYFGPGTRLTVT.

V and J are TRBV5-5 and TRBJ2-1, with 7 bases that match TRBD2. Germline CDR1 reads SGHKS; CDR2 reads YYEKEE (reference sequence). This CDR3 comprises 15 residues. V lost 2 bases, J lost 6 bases, and 8 bases stayed unmatched. The CDR3 loop reads CASSFWTSAGNEQFF. Here the CDR3 DNA reads TGTGCCAGCAGCTTCTGGACTAGTGCTGGCAATGAGCAGTTCTTC.

The CDR3 DNA follows: TGCAGCGCCAGGGGAGATGGCACAGATACGCAGTATTTT. This codes for CSARGDGTDTQYF. The chain couples TRBV29-1 to TRBJ2-3; perhaps TRBD1 as D (6 bases). V dropped 7 bases and J dropped 1 base, with 12 bases sitting between them. CDR1 is SQVTM and CDR2 is ANQGSEA in the germline V gene. The CDR3 sequence is 13 residues long.

The chain combines TRBV27 with TRBJ2-3, with a possible D match to TRBD2 (6 bases). Germline V gene lookup returns CDR1 MNHEY and CDR2 SMNVEV (reference sequence). The CDR3 has 15 amino acids. Between the trimmed V and J ends, which lost 8 bases and 1 base, there was a span of 16 bases. The CDR3 DNA follows: TGTGCCAGCGGGAGGTACCACCGTCGCACAGATACGCAGTATTTT. This encodes CASGRYHRRTDTQYF.

The chain combines TRBV5-5 with TRBJ2-2; TRBD2 aligns across 8 bases. This CDR3 is built from 16 residues. Germline V gives CDR1 SGHKS, CDR2 YYEKEE (reference sequence). The J segment lost 2 bases and the V segment lost 0 bases, leaving 3 bases of the junction unmatched. The CDR3 loop is CASSLGLAGNTGELFF. CDR3 nucleotide sequence: TGTGCCAGCAGCTTGGGGCTAGCGGGTAACACCGGGGAGCTGTTTTTT.

The gene calls are TRBV11-2 and TRBJ1-5; D possibly corresponds to TRBD1 (5 bases). From germline, CDR1 is SGHAT and CDR2 FQNNGV. This CDR3 comprises 15 residues. The ends were cut back, 1 base at V and 2 bases at J, with 9 bases in the middle. CDR3 residues: CASSLGRDGNQPQHF. DNA of the CDR3: TGTGCCAGCAGCTTAGGCCGGGACGGCAATCAGCCCCAGCATTTT.

The rearrangement links TRBV9 to TRBJ2-3, with 7 bases matching TRBD2. There are 18 residues in the CDR3. The J segment lost 2 bases and the V segment lost 2 bases, leaving 14 bases of the junction unmatched. Germline CDR1 reads SGDLS; CDR2 reads YYNGEE. The CDR3 sequence is CASSVTGRASGNTDTQYF. The CDR3 DNA is TGTGCCAGCAGCGTGACCGGCAGGGCTAGCGGAAACACAGATACGCAGTATTTT.

The V gene is TRBV9, the J gene TRBJ2-7; D not certain. V lost 0 bases, J lost 2 bases, and 12 bases lay in between. The CDR3 covers 15 residues. Germline V lookup: CDR1 SGDLS, CDR2 YYNGEE. The CDR3 region is CASSVEGGWAYEQYF. In nucleotides, the CDR3 is TGTGCCAGCAGCGTAGAGGGTGGCTGGGCCTACGAGCAGTACTTC.

This clone appeared a single time. The V gene is TRBV5-6, the J gene TRBJ2-7; 9 bases are shared with TRBD1. The CDR3 length is 14 residues. V dropped 2 bases and J dropped 7; count of bases not matched to a gene: 7. Germline CDR1 is SGHDT and CDR2 is YYEEEE. CDR3 loop: CASSLWDRVWEQYF. CDR3 bases: TGTGCCAGCAGCTTATGGGACAGGGTGTGGGAGCAGTACTTC.

The rearrangement links TRBV27 to TRBJ2-7; the D is unclear. V dropped 8 bases and J dropped 3 bases, with 14 bases sitting between them. This CDR3 region has 13 residues. Germline V gene sequence: CDR1 MNHEY, CDR2 SMNVEV (reference sequence). The CDR3 loop reads CASAFRRHYEQYF. CDR3 nucleotides: TGTGCCAGCGCGTTCCGCAGACACTACGAGCAGTACTTC.

The chain joins TRBV7-6 to TRBJ2-7; 7 bases are shared with TRBD1. The germline gives CDR1 SGHVS, CDR2 FNYEAQ. The CDR3 loop spans 16 amino acids. The J segment lost 0 bases and the V segment lost 4 bases, leaving 9 bases of the junction unmatched. In DNA, the CDR3 is TGTGCCAGCAGCTCTGCTTCGGGACAGAACTCCTACGAGCAGTACTTC. Its translation is CASSSASGQNSYEQYF.

Worth noting for this clone: This may be a read error: a much more frequent sequence differs by one nucleotide. Other DNA sequences in this sample translate to the same CDR3. The chain links TRBV28 to TRBJ2-7; no clear D gene. Germline CDR1 reads MDHEN; CDR2 reads SYDVKM. V dropped 4 bases and J dropped 3 bases, with 4 bases sitting between them. This CDR3 contains 11 residues. CDR3 coding DNA: TGTGCCAGCAGTTCGTACTACGAGCAGTACTTC. Protein sequence: CASSSYYEQYF.

DNA for the CDR3: TGTGCCAGCAGGAAGAGCAGGGGGACTTCGCATGGCTACACCTTC. This encodes CASRKSRGTSHGYTF. The chain recombines TRBV6-4 with TRBJ1-2; 7 positions match TRBD1. This CDR3 is built from 15 residues. Germline V CDR1 and CDR2: MRHNA, SNTAGT. With V trimmed by 6 bases and J by 6 bases, 13 bases remained unmatched.

About this clone itself: The same CDR3 also results from other DNA sequences found in this sample. The rearrangement links TRBV6-1 to TRBJ2-5; maybe TRBD2 (5 bases). The CDR3 runs 13 residues. Trimming cost V 3 bases and J 5 bases, with 10 bases left between them. CDR1 is MNHNS and CDR2 is SASEGT in the germline V gene. The CDR3 DNA follows: TGTGCCAGCAGTGATGGGAGCCGGGAGACCCAGTACTTC. Translated: CASSDGSRETQYF.

This clone is a singleton in its sample. The rearrangement uses TRBV9 and TRBJ2-5; possible D gene TRBD2, 5 bases. The V gene lost 4 bases and the J gene lost 9 bases, with 25 bases spanning the gap. CDR3 size: 16 residues. Looked up from germline, CDR1 is SGDLS and CDR2 is YYNGEE. The chain's CDR3 is CASSPWSKVREEAQYF. The CDR3 DNA sequence: TGTGCCAGCAGCCCCTGGAGTAAGGTTAGAGAGGAGGCCCAGTACTTC.